Listed below are T cell receptor beta chains from one sample, sequenced in a study of T cells after yellow fever vaccination. TCRdb called the 5' RACE reads again in MiXCR, with one record for every CDR3 protein. This table has around 120,000 distinct CDR3 sequences, 7.2% appearing once. The sample consisted of CD4+ T cells sorted from PBMCs, taken roughly seven weeks after the first yellow fever vaccination. The receptors shown here come from a young man who received the YFV17D yellow fever vaccine. The CDR3 runs from the conserved cysteine through the conserved F or W. The D gene is left open where the match is weak. Some rows mark clone size as missing; the rest say once, few, many or name a class of expanded clone.

>TRBV7-9|many|TRBD1|TRBJ1-5
TGTGCCAGCAGCTTAAGGGGTGTGAGGACAGGGGAGTCTCAGCCCCAGCATTTT
CASSLRGVRTGESQPQHF
>TRBV7-2|many|-|TRBJ2-5
TGTGCCAGCCTGAGGGGGGAGACCCAGTACTTC
CASLRGETQYF
>TRBV5-1|many|TRBD2|TRBJ2-3
TGCGCCAGCGGGAGCGGGGGGACAGATACGCAGTATTTT
CASGSGGTDTQYF
>TRBV28|many|-|TRBJ2-7
TGTGCCAGCAGTGGGGCGGGCCCTCTAGTGGAGCAGTACTTC
CASSGAGPLVEQYF
>TRBV7-9|many|TRBD1|TRBJ1-5
TGTGCCAGCAGCTTGGGTTGGGACAGGGAGCAGCCCCAGCATTTT
CASSLGWDREQPQHF
>TRBV20-1|many|-|TRBJ2-1
TGCAGTGCTAGAGATGAACGGAGCTCCTACAATGAGCAGTTCTTC
CSARDERSSYNEQFF
>TRBV18|many|TRBD1|TRBJ2-5
TGTGCCAGCTCTCCCATCGGCCCAGGGGGAGAAGAGACCCAGTACTTC
CASSPIGPGGEETQYF
>TRBV6-1|many|-|TRBJ2-2
TGTGCCAGCAGCCGACTCCGACAGTGGAACACCGGGGAGCTGTTTTTT
CASSRLRQWNTGELFF
>TRBV18|many|TRBD2|TRBJ2-7
TGTGCCAGCTCGAGGACTAGCGGGGGGGCCCACGAGCAGTACTTC
CASSRTSGGAHEQYF
>TRBV30|few|TRBD1|TRBJ2-7
TGTGCCTGGAGTGTCGACAGGGGATACGAGCAGTACTTC
CAWSVDRGYEQYF
>TRBV12-3/TRBV12-4|many|TRBD1|TRBJ1-2
TGTGCCAGCAGCACAGGGGGCTCCGGCTACACCTTC
CASSTGGSGYTF
>TRBV6-1|many|TRBD1|TRBJ2-7
TGTGCCAGCAGGGTCCGGGACAGCTCCTACGAGCAGTACTTC
CASRVRDSSYEQYF
>TRBV29-1|many|-|TRBJ1-2
TGCAGCGTTGCGGACACGGTCTATGGCTACACCTTC
CSVADTVYGYTF
>TRBV7-2|few|-|TRBJ1-1
TGTGCCAGCAGCCCCCGCGGTTCGAACACTGAAGCTTTCTTT
CASSPRGSNTEAFF
>TRBV28|many|-|TRBJ1-4
TGTGCCAGCAGTTCAGGGAGGCAAGAAAAACTGTTTTTT
CASSSGRQEKLFF
>TRBV5-1|-|-|TRBJ2-3
TGCGCCAGCAGCTTGGGTGGTAGTTCCGTGAACACAGATACGCAGTATTTT
CASSLGGSSVNTDTQYF
>TRBV12-3/TRBV12-4|many|-|TRBJ2-5
TGTGCCAGCAGCCCTCTAGAGGGGCAAGAGACCCAGTACTTC
CASSPLEGQETQYF
>TRBV12-3/TRBV12-4|few|-|TRBJ2-3
TGTGCCAGCAAGGGTCAAACCTCCCCCACAGATACGCAGTATTTT
CASKGQTSPTDTQYF
>TRBV11-2|-|-|TRBJ2-1
TGTGCCAGCAGCCGCTCCGGGTCCGTCACCTACAATGAGCAGTTCTTC
CASSRSGSVTYNEQFF
>TRBV29-1|many|TRBD2|TRBJ2-3
TGCAGCCAAAGCGGGGGCGATGGAGATACGCAGTATTTT
CSQSGGDGDTQYF
>TRBV11-2|many|TRBD2|TRBJ2-3
TGTGCCAGCAGCTTAAGGCACTTCAGAGCGGGGGATACCACAGATACGCAGTATTTT
CASSLRHFRAGDTTDTQYF
>TRBV7-2|many|-|TRBJ2-3
TGTGCCAGCAGCTTAATTGGGCAGGGAATAGATACGCAGTATTTT
CASSLIGQGIDTQYF
>TRBV11-2|many|-|TRBJ2-2
TGTGCCAGCAGCTTAAGAGGTCCAACGAACACCGGGGAGCTGTTTTTT
CASSLRGPTNTGELFF
>TRBV11-2|many|-|TRBJ2-3
TGTGCCAGCAGCTTAGATTCCCTAGTAAGCGGATCTAGCACAGATACGCAGTATTTT
CASSLDSLVSGSSTDTQYF
>TRBV20-1|many|TRBD2|TRBJ2-5
TGCAGTGCTAGTACGGGGGGGCCGAGTGAGACCCAGTACTTC
CSASTGGPSETQYF
>TRBV4-3|many|-|TRBJ2-7
TGCGCCAGCAGCCAAGTTACGCAGTCCTACGAGCAGTACTTC
CASSQVTQSYEQYF
>TRBV12-3/TRBV12-4|many|-|TRBJ2-7
TGTGCCAGCAGTTTAGAATTCGGCTACGAGCAGTACTTC
CASSLEFGYEQYF
>TRBV12-3/TRBV12-4|few|-|TRBJ2-2
TGTGCCAGCAGTTTCTTGCCGGGCAGGACGGGCACCGGGGAGCTGTTTTTT
CASSFLPGRTGTGELFF
>TRBV5-8|many|-|TRBJ2-1
TGTGCCAGCAGCTTGGTTGGCGTAAGCGCCTCCTACAATGAGCAGTTCTTC
CASSLVGVSASYNEQFF
>TRBV20-1|few|TRBD2|TRBJ2-1
TGCAGTGCTAGAGTCCGGGGGGAGGAGCAGTTCTTC
CSARVRGEEQFF
>TRBV5-5|many|-|TRBJ2-2
TGTGCCAGCAGCTTTGCCCGGGCCGGGGAGCTGTTTTTT
CASSFARAGELFF